This is a list of T cell receptor beta chains from one sample in a study of cytomegalovirus exposure and HLA in healthy donors. Clones were sequenced by immunoSEQ multiplex PCR, and TCRdb holds only the in-frame ones, with some missing. The repertoire includes about 160,000 clones, around 74% of them detected once, and approximately 2% sits in the top ten. Sequenced input: PBMCs. These receptors came from a female donor in good health and CMV-seronegative. The CDR3 runs from the conserved cysteine through the conserved F or W. The D gene is left open where the match is weak. The size field is filled for only some rows; it gives once, few, many or a size class.

>TRBJ2-7|TRBV27|once|TRBD1
TGTGCCAGCAGGACCGATTTCCGGGACAGGGACGACGAGCAGTACTTC
CASRTDFRDRDDEQYF
>TRBJ2-1|TRBV2|few|TRBD2
TGTGCCAGCAGTGTAGATATGGACACTAGCGGGAGTCTTGGGAATGAGCAGTTCTTC
CASSVDMDTSGSLGNEQFF
>TRBJ1-2|TRBV30|-|-
TGTGCCTCCGACCCGGGGGGTTATGGCTACACCTTC
CASDPGGYGYTF
>TRBJ1-5|TRBV5-5|-|-
TGTGCCAGCAGCTTGGTTCGGGGAGGTCAGCCCCAGCATTTT
CASSLVRGGQPQHF
>TRBJ1-5|TRBV29-1|once|-
TGCAGCGTTGTGATGGGGGGGATCAATCAGCCCCAGCATTTT
CSVVMGGINQPQHF
>TRBJ1-1|TRBV6-5|-|-
TGTGCCAGCAGTTACTCGATCGGGAGGAGGAACACTGAAGCTTTCTTT
CASSYSIGRRNTEAFF
>TRBJ1-2|TRBV21-1|-|-
TGTGCCAGCAGCAAAGGGCCAGGGAACTATGGCTACACCTTC
CASSKGPGNYGYTF
>TRBJ1-5|TRBV30|-|-
TGTGCCTGGAGTATGGTCGCAGGGGAACAGCCCCAGCATTTT
CAWSMVAGEQPQHF
>TRBJ2-7|TRBV7-9|-|-
TGTGCCAGCAGCTCCGTGTTTTACGAGCAGTACTTC
CASSSVFYEQYF
>TRBJ1-1|TRBV19|-|-
TGTGCCAGTAGTATCCCCTCGGGGCGGGGGATGAACACTGAAGCTTTCTTT
CASSIPSGRGMNTEAFF
>TRBJ2-3|TRBV5-1|-|-
TGCGCCAGCAGCTGGGCGCTAGCCCTATCGGGGCAGTATTTT
CASSWALALSGQYF
>TRBJ2-5|TRBV7-9|-|-
TGTGCCAGCAGCTCACCGACGGGACAAGAGACCCAGTACTTC
CASSSPTGQETQYF
>TRBJ2-1|TRBV9|-|-
TGTGCCAGCAGCGTACAGGGGTACAATGAGCAGTTCTTC
CASSVQGYNEQFF
>TRBJ2-1|TRBV5-1|few|TRBD2
TGCGCCAGCACCTTAGCGGGAGGCTACAATGAGCAGTTCTTC
CASTLAGGYNEQFF
>TRBJ2-7|TRBV29-1|few|TRBD2
TGCAGCGTTGAAAGACTAGCGAACGGAGAGCAGTACTTC
CSVERLANGEQYF
>TRBJ2-7|TRBV6-1|few|TRBD1
TGTGCCAGCAGCTCGTCACAGGGGCCGACCTACGAGCAGTACTTC
CASSSSQGPTYEQYF
>TRBJ2-5|TRBV2|-|-
TGTGCCAGCAGTGAAGGAGCCCAGTACTTC
CASSEGAQYF
>TRBJ2-7|TRBV28|-|-
TGTGCCAGCAGTTTAAAGCCAAACGAGCAGTACTTC
CASSLKPNEQYF
>TRBJ2-3|TRBV27|-|-
TGTGCCAGCAGTTTAGTGGGGGGAACAGATACGCAGTATTTT
CASSLVGGTDTQYF
>TRBJ2-7|TRBV5-1|-|-
TGCGCCAGCAGCGAGGCACAAGACTACGAGCAGTACTTC
CASSEAQDYEQYF
>TRBJ2-1|TRBV7-9|-|TRBD2
TGTGCCAGCAGATTGGCTAGCGGCTACAATGAGCAGTTCTTC
CASRLASGYNEQFF
>TRBJ1-4|TRBV5-1|-|TRBD1
TGCGCCAGCAGCCCCGGGACAGGGTTAGAAAAACTGTTTTTT
CASSPGTGLEKLFF